The 3 T cell receptor beta chains below were found in one sample sequenced in a study of blood T cell repertoires in COVID-19 (dated by TCRdb to the early 2020s). Library prep was done by the immunoSEQ multiplex PCR assay. TCRdb carries this immuneACCESS record with in-frame sequences only. Its versions omit some clonotypes, under half of them owing to an unresolved V gene in the studies checked, with the rest unexplained. In this sample the table shows approximately 260,000 clones, approximately 80% of which occur a single time. The top ten clonotypes cover over 8.5% of the sample. Input material: peripheral blood. The source is a human donor in a cohort sampled during active COVID-19.

V gene TRBV11-2 combines with J gene TRBJ2-2, with 8 bases fitting TRBD2. The junction had 10 bases not matched to a gene; V was cut back by 5 bases and J by 8 bases. CDR3 length equals 15 residues. From germline, CDR1 is SGHAT and CDR2 FQNNGV. The CDR3 DNA reads as TGTGCCAGCAGCAGGACGGGAGGGCCCAAGGGGGAGCTGTTTTTT. The encoded protein is CASSRTGGPKGELFF.

The V gene is TRBV7-9, the J gene TRBJ2-1; D not certain. Trimming shortened V by 2 bases and J by 9 bases, and 8 bases separated the two germline ends. This CDR3 has 12 amino acids. The germline V gene has CDR1 SEHNR and CDR2 FQNEAQ (reference sequence). The CDR3 bases are TGTGCCAGCAGCTTAATCTTCGGTGAGCAGTTCTTC. This encodes CASSLIFGEQFF.

The chain has TRBV10-3 and TRBJ1-1; no reliable D call. From germline, CDR1 is ENHRY and CDR2 SYGVKD. Trimming stripped 4 bases from V and 0 bases from J, with 6 bases between. The CDR3 covers 13 residues. The CDR3 bases are TGTGCCATCAGTGTCTCGGTGAACACTGAAGCTTTCTTT. It yields the protein CAISVSVNTEAFF.